These 6 T cell receptor beta chains originate from one sample sequenced in a study of T cells in Graves' hyperthyroidism and ophthalmopathy. RNA transcripts served as the template for amplifying TCR beta CDR3 regions. TCR CDR3 underwent first-round RT-PCR with the HTBI primer set. TCRdb independently ran MiXCR on the multiplex PCR reads; one entry per CDR3 protein. The repertoire holds 700,000 or so distinct CDR3 sequences, with around 15% as singletons. Sequenced: blood. The receptor set was obtained from a man aged 18-30 years with Graves' hyperthyroidism.

The rearrangement joins TRBV7-3 to TRBJ2-2; TRBD2 aligns across 8 bases. Germline loops: CDR1 SGHTA, CDR2 FQGTGA. The V gene end was trimmed by 4 bases and the J gene end by 7 bases; junction bases not matched to a gene: 11. This CDR3 is 16 amino acids long. CDR3 coding DNA: TGTGCCAGCAGCTACCGGACTAGCCCTCACGGCGGGGAGCTGTTTTTT. Translation: CASSYRTSPHGGELFF.

Remarks on this clonotype: With a much larger clone just one base away, this may be a read error. The chain couples TRBV6-2 or TRBV6-3 to TRBJ2-1; D is unresolved. CDR3 length equals 13 residues. Germline V CDR1 and CDR2: MNHEY, SVGEGT. The chain's CDR3 is CASLVGPYNERFF. CDR3 DNA sequence: TGTGCCAGTTTAGTAGGGCCCTACAATGAGCGGTTCTTC.

The rearrangement uses TRBV20-1 and TRBJ2-3; no clear D gene. This CDR3 region has 13 residues. CDR1 is DFQATT, CDR2 SNEGSKA, per germline (reference sequence). The germline V and J ends were trimmed by 2 bases and 3 bases, with 9 bases remaining between them. CDR3 protein: CSARKRRTDTQYF. The CDR3 nucleotides are TGCAGTGCTAGAAAGAGACGGACAGATACGCAGTATTTT.

This clonotype came up many times. The chain has TRBV12-3 or TRBV12-4 and TRBJ1-5, with TRBD1 as a possible D gene (5 bases). CDR3 length: 14 amino acids. The germline V and J ends were trimmed by 4 bases and 3 bases, with 10 bases remaining between them. In DNA form, the CDR3 reads TGTGCCAGCAGTTCGGGACCGCTCAATCAGCCCCAGCATTTT. It specifies CASSSGPLNQPQHF.

The chain links TRBV4-1 to TRBJ2-4; D is possibly TRBD1 (5 bases). V was shortened by 4 bases and J by 0 bases, with 10 bases between the two germline ends. Germline V gene lookup returns CDR1 MGHRA and CDR2 YSYEKL. The CDR3 extends over 15 amino acids. The CDR3 DNA is TGCGCCAGCAGCCTCAGGGTGTTAGCCAAAAACATTCAGTACTTC. As protein: CASSLRVLAKNIQYF.

This clonotype was seen a few times. This chain uses TRBV19 with TRBJ1-5, with 7 nucleotides matching TRBD1. Germline CDR1 reads LNHDA; CDR2 reads SQIVND (reference sequence). Trimming at V came to 11 bases and at J to 4 bases, leaving 8 bases not matched to a gene. This CDR3 is 13 amino acids long. The CDR3 sequence is CAGGDRVNQPQHF. CDR3 DNA: TGTGCCGGGGGAGACAGGGTTAATCAGCCCCAGCATTTT.